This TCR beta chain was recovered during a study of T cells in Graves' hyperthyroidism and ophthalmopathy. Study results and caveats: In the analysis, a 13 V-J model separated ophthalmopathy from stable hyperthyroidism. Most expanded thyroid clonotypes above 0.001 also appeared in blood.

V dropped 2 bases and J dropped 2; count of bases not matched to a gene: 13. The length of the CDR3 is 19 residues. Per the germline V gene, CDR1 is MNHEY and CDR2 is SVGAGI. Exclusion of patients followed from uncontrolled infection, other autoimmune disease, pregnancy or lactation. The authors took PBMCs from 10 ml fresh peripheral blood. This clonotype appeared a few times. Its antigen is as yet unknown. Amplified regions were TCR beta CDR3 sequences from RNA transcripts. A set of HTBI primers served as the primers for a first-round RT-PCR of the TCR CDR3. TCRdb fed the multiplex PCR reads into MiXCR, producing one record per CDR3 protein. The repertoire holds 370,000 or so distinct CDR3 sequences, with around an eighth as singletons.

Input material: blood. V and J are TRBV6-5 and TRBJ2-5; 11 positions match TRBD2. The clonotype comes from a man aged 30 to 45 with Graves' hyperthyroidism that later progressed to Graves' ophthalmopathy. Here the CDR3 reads CASSYPPSGGNVNQETQYF. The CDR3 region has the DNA TGTGCCAGCAGTTACCCGCCTAGCGGGGGGAATGTCAATCAAGAGACCCAGTACTTC.